The 7 T cell receptor beta chains listed next were all sequenced from one sample in a study of CD8 T cells in ankylosing spondylitis. General study findings and limits: Seemingly characteristic of ankylosing spondylitis blood was a TCR beta motif consisting of roughly 8 highly homologous variants.

Antigens for these TCRs are unknown. TCRdb redid the calling of the 5' RACE reads with MiXCR, one entry per CDR3 protein. This sample has about 540,000 distinct CDR3 sequences, with roughly 12% found just once. Material: blood, either unsorted or a sorted T cell fraction (not recorded which). Every receptor here comes from a male donor with ankylosing spondylitis.

CDR3 DNA sequence: TGTGCCAGCACCCGAAGGGTAGCAAAGAACACCGGGGAGCTGTTTTTT. Translated, it gives CASTRRVAKNTGELFF. This chain joins TRBV27 and TRBJ2-2; D not certain. V shed 7 bases and J shed 1 base, with 16 bases lying between them. CDR1 MNHEY and CDR2 SMNVEV come from the germline V gene (reference sequence). The CDR3 has 16 amino acids.

The table lists this clonotype with a few counts. This chain connects TRBV29-1 to TRBJ2-2; 9 bases are shared with TRBD1. The CDR3 consists of 14 residues. The V gene end was trimmed by 3 bases and the J gene end by 5 bases; junction bases not matched to a gene: 4. Germline V gives CDR1 SQVTM, CDR2 ANQGSEA. This CDR3 reads CSVEGTGTTGELFF. CDR3 nucleotides: TGCAGCGTTGAGGGGACAGGGACGACCGGGGAGCTGTTTTTT.

This chain links TRBV30 with TRBJ2-7, with 7 positions matching TRBD2. With V trimmed by 2 bases and J by 4 bases, 5 bases remained unmatched. Per the germline V gene, CDR1 is GTSNPN and CDR2 is SVGIG (reference sequence). The CDR3 contains 13 residues. As DNA, the CDR3 is TGTGCCTGGAGTACCGGGAGGAAGTACGAGCAGTACGTC. Its protein product is CAWSTGRKYEQYV.

This clonotype showed up just a few times. The DNA of the CDR3 is TGTGCCAGCAGTTTAGTCTGGCCCGGTGAGCAGTTCTTC. Protein sequence: CASSLVWPGEQFF. J is TRBJ2-1 and V is TRBV12-3 or TRBV12-4, with unresolved D. V shed 1 base and J shed 9 bases, with 10 bases lying between them. CDR3 length equals 13 residues.

The sample holds a few counts of this clonotype. V gene TRBV7-9 combines with J gene TRBJ1-6, with D tentatively TRBD1 (5 bases). V was trimmed by 0 bases and J by 9 bases, leaving 18 bases between them. This CDR3 contains 17 residues. The germline V gene has CDR1 SEHNR and CDR2 FQNEAQ (reference sequence). The CDR3 sequence: CASSLAGEQVIGSPLHF. The CDR3 region has the DNA TGTGCCAGCAGCTTAGCAGGGGAGCAGGTGATCGGTTCACCCCTCCACTTT.

This clonotype has ten or more counts. The chain employs TRBV7-9 and TRBJ1-6; D gene unclear. Trimming pared 4 bases from V and 13 bases from J, leaving 11 bases between. The CDR3 extends over 12 amino acids. CDR1 and CDR2 (germline): SEHNR, FQNEAQ (reference sequence). The CDR3 DNA reads TGTGCCAGCAGCTCGAGGTCCAGTCCCCTCCACTTT. Translated, it gives CASSSRSSPLHF.

This clonotype was counted only a few times. The gene calls are TRBV10-2 and TRBJ2-1; TRBD2 agrees at 8 bases. The junction had 8 bases not matched to a gene; V was cut back by 0 bases and J by 7 bases. From germline, CDR1 is WSHSY and CDR2 SAAADI. This CDR3 contains 16 residues. CDR3 DNA: TGCGCCAGCAGTGAGTCGTTCAGCGGGAGTGGGAATGAGCAGTTCTTC. It codes for CASSESFSGSGNEQFF.